Listed below are T cell receptor beta chains from one sample, sequenced in a study of regulatory and conventional T cells in RAG deficiency. Some clones are missing from TCRdb's copy, which holds only in-frame ones; the method was immunoSEQ multiplex PCR. The table records 30,000 to 40,000 clones, about 91% of them present only once. These data were also filed under a second study, of regulatory T cells.

Sequenced material: CD8+ T cells sorted from blood. These TCRs come from a human donor in good health. Each CDR3 is given with its conserved first and last residue. The D gene is left open where the match is weak. For some rows the clone size is stated as once, few or many, or as a class when expanded; others skip it.

d_gene: NA
abundance: NA
v_gene: TRBV25-1
j_gene: TRBJ1-1
CDR3nt: TGTGCCAGCAGTGTGTTGTTGACCACTGAAGCTTTCTTT
CDR3aa: CASSVLLTTEAFF

d_gene: TRBD1
abundance: NA
v_gene: TRBV4-1
j_gene: TRBJ2-7
CDR3nt: TGCGCCAGCAGCCATAGCAGGGGGTCCTACGAGCAGTACTTC
CDR3aa: CASSHSRGSYEQYF

d_gene: NA
abundance: NA
v_gene: TRBV5-1
j_gene: TRBJ2-7
CDR3nt: TGCGCCAGCAGCTTGGAACAGTCCTACGAGCAGTACTTC
CDR3aa: CASSLEQSYEQYF

d_gene: NA
abundance: NA
v_gene: TRBV4-1
j_gene: TRBJ1-1
CDR3nt: TGCGCCAGCAGCCAAGATGCCCTGACTGAAGCTTTCTTT
CDR3aa: CASSQDALTEAFF

d_gene: NA
abundance: NA
v_gene: TRBV6-4
j_gene: TRBJ1-5
CDR3nt: TGTGCCAGATTGTTATGGGGGAACGGTCAGCCCCAGCATTTT
CDR3aa: CARLLWGNGQPQHF

d_gene: NA
abundance: NA
v_gene: TRBV28
j_gene: TRBJ2-7
CDR3nt: TGTGCCAGCGGGCTGCTGGAACACTCCTACGAGCAGTACTTC
CDR3aa: CASGLLEHSYEQYF

d_gene: NA
abundance: NA
v_gene: TRBV2
j_gene: TRBJ2-7
CDR3nt: TGTGCCAGCAGTGAGCCCAACTACGAGCAGTACTTC
CDR3aa: CASSEPNYEQYF

d_gene: NA
abundance: once
v_gene: TRBV4-1
j_gene: TRBJ2-5
CDR3nt: TGCGCCAGCAGCCAGAAGGACGGAGACGTAGAGACCCAGTACTTC
CDR3aa: CASSQKDGDVETQYF

d_gene: NA
abundance: NA
v_gene: TRBV9
j_gene: TRBJ2-3
CDR3nt: TGTGCCAGCAGCGTAGGACTGGGCACAGATACGCAGTATTTT
CDR3aa: CASSVGLGTDTQYF

d_gene: NA
abundance: NA
v_gene: TRBV12-2
j_gene: TRBJ1-5
CDR3nt: TGTGCAAGTCGCCTCCGGGACAGAGGGAATCAGCCCCAGCATTTT
CDR3aa: CASRLRDRGNQPQHF

d_gene: NA
abundance: NA
v_gene: TRBV19
j_gene: TRBJ2-3
CDR3nt: TGTGCCAGTAGTGGTCGCACAGATACGCAGTATTTT
CDR3aa: CASSGRTDTQYF

d_gene: NA
abundance: NA
v_gene: TRBV27
j_gene: TRBJ2-7
CDR3nt: TGTGCCAGCAGTTTGGAGCCCTCCTCCTACGAGCAGTACTTC
CDR3aa: CASSLEPSSYEQYF

d_gene: NA
abundance: NA
v_gene: TRBV6-1
j_gene: TRBJ1-6
CDR3nt: TGTGCCAGCAGTGACAGGCCGCGGGGTAATTCACCCCTCCACTTT
CDR3aa: CASSDRPRGNSPLHF

d_gene: TRBD2
abundance: NA
v_gene: TRBV7-3
j_gene: TRBJ2-7
CDR3nt: TGTGCCAGCGGACTCCTCAGTGGGGGGACTACCTACGAGCAGTACTTC
CDR3aa: CASGLLSGGTTYEQYF

d_gene: NA
abundance: NA
v_gene: TRBV6-1
j_gene: TRBJ1-6
CDR3nt: TGTGCCAGCCGCCGTCGGACAGAACATTCACCCCTCCACTTT
CDR3aa: CASRRRTEHSPLHF

d_gene: TRBD2
abundance: NA
v_gene: TRBV5-5
j_gene: TRBJ2-1
CDR3nt: TGTGCCAGCAGCTCACAAGCGGGGGTTGGCTACAATGAGCAGTTCTTC
CDR3aa: CASSSQAGVGYNEQFF

d_gene: TRBD1
abundance: NA
v_gene: TRBV5-1
j_gene: TRBJ2-4
CDR3nt: TGCGCCAGCGGGACAGGGAATCAAAACATTCAGTACTTC
CDR3aa: CASGTGNQNIQYF

d_gene: TRBD1
abundance: NA
v_gene: TRBV6-1
j_gene: TRBJ1-1
CDR3nt: TGTGCCAGCAGTGATCCACCCAGGGGGGCCATTGAAGCTTTCTTT
CDR3aa: CASSDPPRGAIEAFF

d_gene: NA
abundance: NA
v_gene: TRBV21-1
j_gene: TRBJ2-5
CDR3nt: TGTGCCAGCATCATCGGACAGGGATATCCTCAGGTGGCCCAGTACTTC
CDR3aa: CASIIGQGYPQVAQYF

d_gene: TRBD1
abundance: once
v_gene: TRBV7-9
j_gene: TRBJ2-2
CDR3nt: TGTGCCAGCAGCCAAAGGACAGGGCTCAACACCGGGGAGCTGTTTTTT
CDR3aa: CASSQRTGLNTGELFF